This T cell receptor beta chain was identified during a study of identical twins. TCRdb passed the 5' RACE reads through MiXCR, listing each CDR3 protein once. The profile shows fewer than 550,000 distinct CDR3 sequences, over 12% of them singletons. Per germline, CDR1 DFQATT and CDR2 SNEGSKA (reference sequence). CDR3 length equals 14 residues. The V and J ends lost 5 bases and 3 bases respectively, with 15 bases between them. To note about this clonotype: Antigen unknown.

Study-level points and caveats: Models underestimated out-of-frame TCR alpha sharing in monozygotic twins. Because invariant MAIT and iNKT cells could be present, zero-insertion analyses could be partly confounded. Fewer insertions characterized abundant cord blood beta clonotypes, whereas memory repertoires showed none.

These same records also appear under a second study, on yellow fever vaccine responses in identical twins. That paper states: Twins reportedly had a vaccine T cell response that seemed partly convergent, partly personalized.

The TCR was taken from a woman aged 18-29 years in good health. Sequencing was done on a sample of CD4+ T cells sorted from blood. The chain is built from TRBV20-1 and TRBJ2-3; the D gene could be TRBD1 or TRBD2 (5 bases each). CDR3: CSAGPGRSTDTQYF. The CDR3 DNA follows: TGCAGTGCTGGTCCGGGACGATCGACAGATACGCAGTATTTT.